These 15 T cell receptor beta chains came from one sample sequenced in a study of radiation and T cells in renal cell carcinoma. Method: immunoSEQ multiplex PCR; TCRdb's copy keeps in-frame clones and lacks some. The sample shows about 76,000 clones, about 89% of them seen only once. Time point in this sample: blood 4 weeks post-SBRT, at nephrectomy. Treatment: 15 Gy SBRT to primary tumor, nephrectomy 4 weeks later. This sample comprised blood, obtained from a patient whose treatment included radiotherapy and nephrectomy. The source is a woman in her 70s with renal cell carcinoma.

The V gene is TRBV23-1, the J gene TRBJ1-2; 8 positions match TRBD1. TRBV23-1 counts as an open reading frame of uncertain function. Trimming removed 4 bases from V and 7 bases from J; junction bases left unmatched: 17. The CDR3 length is 17 residues. The CDR3 bases are TGCGCCAGCAGTCGAAATTGCTGGGCAGGGGGCGTGGGTGGCTACACCTTC. Amino acid sequence: CASSRNCWAGGVGGYTF.

V gene TRBV28 combines with J gene TRBJ1-1; D unclear. CDR3 length: 10 amino acids. Per germline, CDR1 MDHEN and CDR2 SYDVKM. The germline V and J ends were trimmed by 5 bases and 3 bases, with 1 base remaining between them. The CDR3 sequence: CASSDTEAFF. The CDR3 coding sequence is TGTGCCAGCAGTGACACTGAAGCTTTCTTT.

The chain employs TRBV19 and TRBJ1-1; weak D call: TRBD1 (5 bases). Germline V gives CDR1 LNHDA, CDR2 SQIVND (reference sequence). The CDR3 runs 14 residues. V dropped 3 bases and J dropped 6 bases, with 14 bases sitting between them. CDR3 loop: CASSIDSLVAEAFF. DNA for the CDR3: TGTGCCAGTAGTATCGACAGTTTGGTTGCTGAAGCTTTCTTT. The full variable domain, with the rest looked up from reference TRBV19 and TRBJ1-1, is DGGITQSPKYLFRKEGQNVTLSCEQNLNHDAMYWYRQDPGQGLRLIYYSQIVNDFQKGDIAEGYSVSREKKESFPLTVTSAQKNPTAFYLCASSIDSLVAEAFFGQGTRLTVV.

V and J are TRBV19 and TRBJ1-2; D perhaps matches TRBD1 (6 bases). Trimming left V 5 bases short and J 1 base short, with 20 bases between. Germline V lookup: CDR1 LNHDA, CDR2 SQIVND (reference sequence). This CDR3 has 17 amino acids. CDR3 in amino acids: CASSPRDKTRFNYGYTF. CDR3 nucleotides: TGTGCCAGTAGTCCTCGGGACAAGACGCGATTTAACTATGGCTACACCTTC.

Only one count was recorded for this clone. The chain has TRBV5-6 and TRBJ2-6; D call uncertain. The germline V and J ends were trimmed by 1 base and 0 bases, with 5 bases remaining between them. Germline V gene data show CDR1 as SGHDT and CDR2 as YYEEEE. The CDR3 spans 15 residues. The CDR3 DNA reads as TGTGCCAGCAGCTTGAGAACCTCTGGGGCCAACGTCCTGACTTTC. Its protein product is CASSLRTSGANVLTF.

V usage is TRBV14 and J usage is TRBJ1-4, with unresolved D. V was clipped by 2 bases and J by 8 bases, with 3 bases between them. CDR3 size: 11 residues. CDR1 is SGHDN and CDR2 is FVKESK in the germline V gene. The CDR3 loop reads CASSQYEKLFF. In DNA, the CDR3 is TGTGCCAGCAGCCAATACGAAAAACTGTTTTTT.

The chain is built from TRBV4-3 and TRBJ2-7; D gene ambiguous. The V end lost 3 bases, the J end lost 0 bases, and 12 bases lay between the germline ends. The CDR3 extends over 15 amino acids. CDR1 LGHNA and CDR2 YSLEER come from the germline V gene. CDR3: CASSQGTGSSYEQYF. DNA of the CDR3: TGCGCCAGCAGCCAGGGAACCGGCAGCTCCTACGAGCAGTACTTC.

This clone was seen only once. The chain has TRBV30 and TRBJ2-1; no reliable D call. V was pared by 0 bases and J by 5 bases, with 8 bases between. The CDR3 is 13 amino acids. CDR1 is GTSNPN, CDR2 SVGIG, per germline (reference sequence). DNA of the CDR3: TGTGCCTGGAGTGTAAGAAGGGACAATGAGCAGTTCTTC. Residues: CAWSVRRDNEQFF.

Only a few counts were recorded for this clone. This chain links TRBV6-1 with TRBJ2-2; perhaps TRBD2 as D (6 bases). Trimming left V 7 bases short and J 2 bases short, with 14 bases between. Germline values: CDR1 MNHNS, CDR2 SASEGT. CDR3 size: 15 residues. The chain's CDR3 is CASTSGTDNTGELFF. The CDR3 DNA sequence: TGTGCCAGCACCTCCGGGACTGATAACACCGGGGAGCTGTTTTTT.

This chain joins TRBV6-1 and TRBJ2-5, with 12 bases lining up with TRBD2. V dropped 4 bases and J dropped 4; count of bases not matched to a gene: 4. CDR3 length: 15 amino acids. Germline CDR1 and CDR2: MNHNS and SASEGT. CDR3 amino acids: CASSATSGGLETQYF. In DNA, the CDR3 is TGTGCCAGCAGTGCTACTAGCGGGGGGTTAGAGACCCAGTACTTC.

The chain links TRBV9 to TRBJ2-3; 8 nucleotides align to TRBD2. This CDR3 spans 16 amino acids. CDR1 and CDR2 (germline): SGDLS, YYNGEE. V was clipped by 3 bases and J by 4 bases; unmatched bases: 10. The CDR3 sequence: CASSAGLGGGPDTQYF. The CDR3 coding sequence is TGTGCCAGCAGCGCGGGACTAGGCGGGGGGCCAGATACGCAGTATTTT.

This chain joins TRBV2 and TRBJ1-2; D perhaps matches TRBD1 (5 bases). Germline CDR1 is SNHLY and CDR2 is FYNNEI. The CDR3 has 14 amino acids. V shed 6 bases and J shed 3 bases, with 14 bases lying between them. The CDR3 reads CASRAAQGYYGYTF. The DNA of the CDR3 is TGTGCCAGCAGGGCAGCGCAGGGATACTATGGCTACACCTTC.

V gene TRBV28 combines with J gene TRBJ1-6, with 7 positions matching TRBD1. Per the germline V gene, CDR1 is MDHEN and CDR2 is SYDVKM. CDR3 size: 14 residues. J was trimmed by 9 bases and V by 2 bases; bases with no gene match: 4. CDR3 residues: CASSLRQGGSPLHF. CDR3 sequence (DNA): TGTGCCAGCAGTTTAAGACAGGGAGGTTCACCCCTCCACTTT.

This sequence joins TRBV7-2 and TRBJ2-7, with D unclear. Germline CDR1 reads SGHTA; CDR2 reads FQGNSA. Trimming cost V 1 base and J 6 bases, with 16 bases left between them. The CDR3 sequence is 15 residues long. The CDR3 region has the DNA TGTGCCAGCAGCTTAGTCGGCGACACCCTTAGCGAGCAGTACTTC. It specifies CASSLVGDTLSEQYF. The complete variable domain, with remaining parts taken from reference TRBV7-2 and TRBJ2-7, reads GAGVSQSPSNKVTEKGKDVELRCDPISGHTALYWYRQSLGQGLEFLIYFQGNSAPDKSGLPSDRFSAERTGGSVSTLTIQRTQQEDSAVYLCASSLVGDTLSEQYFGPGTRLTVT.

V gene TRBV19 combines with J gene TRBJ2-1; 7 bases agree with TRBD2. The CDR3 is 15 amino acids. CDR1 LNHDA and CDR2 SQIVND come from the germline V gene (reference sequence). Unmatched junction bases numbered 11, after V lost 3 bases and J lost 9 bases. The CDR3 nucleotides read TGTGCCAGTAGTATTCGGGGGACTAAGGGGAGTGAGCAGTTCTTC. Protein product: CASSIRGTKGSEQFF.